Each of the 17 T cell receptor beta chains below was sequenced from the same sample in a study of T cells in tumors after PD-1 blockade. Clones were read by immunoSEQ multiplex PCR, and TCRdb kept only the in-frame ones, dropping some. Of approximately 47,000 clones detected, over 70% appear once; the ten largest clones hold under 5%. The sequences come from PBMCs, collected before anti-PD-1 treatment. Receptor source: a human donor with basal cell carcinoma.

The chain employs TRBV19 and TRBJ1-2, with D uncertain. CDR3 length: 14 amino acids. The V and J ends lost 3 bases and 5 bases respectively, with 13 bases between them. Germline values: CDR1 LNHDA, CDR2 SQIVND (reference sequence). The CDR3 bases are TGTGCCAGTAGTATCCAAGGGCACCAATATGGCTACACCTTC. Residues: CASSIQGHQYGYTF.

This clone was detected only a few times. The V call is TRBV6-5, the J call TRBJ1-6; weak D call: TRBD1 (6 bases). Trimming removed 0 bases at V and 7 bases at J, with 13 bases between. Germline CDR1 reads MNHEY; CDR2 reads SVGAGI. The CDR3 length is 16 residues. The chain's CDR3 is CASSYSFWGQNSPLHF. The DNA for the CDR3 is TGTGCCAGCAGTTACTCGTTCTGGGGGCAAAATTCACCCCTCCACTTT.

This clone has more than one count but fewer than ten. V and J are TRBV9 and TRBJ2-1; 14 nucleotides agree with TRBD2. Germline V gene data show CDR1 as SGDLS and CDR2 as YYNGEE. Trimming at V came to 5 bases and at J to 7 bases, leaving 5 bases not matched to a gene. This CDR3 region has 15 residues. For the CDR3, the DNA is TGTGCCAGCAGACCGACTAGCGGGGGGGCGAATGAGCAGTTCTTC. This codes for CASRPTSGGANEQFF.

The chain joins TRBV3-1 (or the pseudogene TRBV3-2) to TRBJ1-1; 10 bases are shared with TRBD1. CDR1 and CDR2 (germline): LGHDT, YNNKEL (reference sequence). The CDR3 extends over 16 amino acids. Losses at the gene ends were 4 bases for V and 1 base for J; bases not matched to a gene: 6. The CDR3 DNA is TGTGCCAGCAGCCGAAGGACAGGGGGGGAGAACACTGAAGCTTTCTTT. Translating gives CASSRRTGGENTEAFF.

This clone was recorded once. V usage is TRBV11-3 and J usage is TRBJ2-1; D gene ambiguous. The germline V gene has CDR1 SGHNT and CDR2 YENEEA. The CDR3 has 13 residues. V lost 3 bases to trimming and J lost 9 bases, with 12 bases between them. The CDR3 DNA follows: TGTGCCAGCAGCTTTCGGTCCCCCTCTGAGCAGTTCTTC. Translation gives CASSFRSPSEQFF.

The chain couples TRBV29-1 to TRBJ2-7, with D hard to call. V was pared by 3 bases and J by 3 bases, with 3 bases between. Germline V gene lookup returns CDR1 SQVTM and CDR2 ANQGSEA. This CDR3 is built from 10 residues. CDR3 amino acids: CSVESYEQYF. In nucleotides, the CDR3 is TGCAGCGTTGAGAGCTACGAGCAGTACTTC.

This sequence joins TRBV5-1 and TRBJ2-2; 10 nucleotides match TRBD2. V shed 4 bases, J shed 3 bases, and the junction held 3 bases outside the gene matches. CDR3 size: 15 residues. Germline CDR1 reads SGHRS; CDR2 reads YFSETQ. CDR3 nucleotide sequence: TGCGCCAGCAGCCTTAGCGGGGGGTACACCGGGGAGCTGTTTTTT. Translation gives CASSLSGGYTGELFF.

A few counts support this clone. The rearrangement uses TRBV10-3 and TRBJ1-3, with a tentative D call TRBD1 (6 bases). Germline V gene sequence: CDR1 ENHRY, CDR2 SYGVKD. The V gene lost 4 bases and the J gene lost 0 bases, with 7 bases spanning the gap. The CDR3 is 14 amino acids. Here the CDR3 reads CAISGDTSGNTIYF. CDR3 nucleotide sequence: TGTGCCATCAGTGGGGACACCTCTGGAAACACCATATATTTT.

J is TRBJ2-2 and V is TRBV19; no clear D. Germline V gene data show CDR1 as LNHDA and CDR2 as SQIVND (reference sequence). V was cut by 4 bases and J by 2 bases, with 8 bases left in between. This CDR3 spans 14 amino acids. The CDR3 nucleotides are TGTGCCAGTAGTACCAGGTCTAACACCGGGGAGCTGTTTTTT. Its protein product is CASSTRSNTGELFF.

This clone occurred once. The V and J genes are TRBV3-1 (or the pseudogene TRBV3-2) and TRBJ2-5; D remains unclear. Germline V CDR1 and CDR2: LGHDT, YNNKEL (reference sequence). The CDR3 sequence is 13 residues long. V lost 0 bases and J 4 bases, leaving 6 bases between the germline ends. The CDR3 DNA sequence: TGTGCCAGCAGCCAAGATTGGGGAGAGACCCAGTACTTC. This sequence encodes CASSQDWGETQYF.

The CDR3 DNA is TGCGCCAGCAGCTGGGGGGCTGAGGCCAATGAGCAGTTCTTC. Protein: CASSWGAEANEQFF. The chain uses TRBV5-1 and TRBJ2-1; D is tentatively TRBD1 or TRBD2 (6 bases each). V was shortened by 3 bases and J by 6 bases, with 13 bases between the two germline ends. Germline V gene sequence: CDR1 SGHRS, CDR2 YFSETQ. The CDR3 is 14 residues long.

V usage is TRBV2 and J usage is TRBJ2-6; 8 nucleotides agree with TRBD2. Germline trimming cut 2 bases from V and 4 bases from J; bases unmatched to any gene: 10. There are 18 residues in the CDR3. The germline V gene encodes CDR1 SNHLY and CDR2 FYNNEI. CDR3 residues: CASSELLAGGAGANVLTF. In DNA form, the CDR3 reads TGTGCCAGCAGTGAACTTCTTGCGGGGGGAGCGGGGGCCAACGTCCTGACTTTC. Based on the CDR3 plus reference TRBV2 and TRBJ2-6, the full variable domain is EPEVTQTPSHQVTQMGQEVILRCVPISNHLYFYWYRQILGQKVEFLVSFYNNEISEKSEIFDDQFSVERPDGSNFTLKIRSTKLEDSAMYFCASSELLAGGAGANVLTFGAGSRLTVL.

CDR3 region: CASSARTGRTEAFF. CDR3 nucleotides: TGTGCCAGCAGCGCCCGGACAGGGCGGACTGAAGCTTTCTTT. The chain couples TRBV9 to TRBJ1-1; 8 bases line up with TRBD1. CDR1 and CDR2 (germline): SGDLS, YYNGEE. This CDR3 is 14 amino acids long. V was pared by 3 bases and J by 5 bases, with 6 bases of the junction left unmatched.

This clone was seen just once. Its ends do not fully match the called genes, so a read error is possible. The chain employs TRBV19 and TRBJ2-5, with TRBD2 identical over 10 bases. CDR3 length equals 17 residues. Per germline, CDR1 LNHDA and CDR2 SQIVND (reference sequence). CDR3 amino acids: CASTITSGDPRCQTQYF. For the CDR3, the DNA is TGTGCCAGTACTATAACTAGCGGGGACCCAAGATGTCAGACCCAGTACTTC.

The rearrangement links TRBV5-1 to TRBJ1-6, with D possibly matching TRBD1 (5 bases). V gave up 6 bases and J gave up 8 bases, with 21 bases separating them. Looked up from germline, CDR1 is SGHRS and CDR2 is YFSETQ. CDR3 length: 16 amino acids. The CDR3 bases are TGCGCCAGCACCTTCACATTCGGGACCATTGATTCACCCCTCCACTTT. This translates into CASTFTFGTIDSPLHF.

This sequence joins TRBV5-1 and TRBJ1-5; 7 nucleotides line up with TRBD1. Germline CDR1 reads SGHRS; CDR2 reads YFSETQ. The V gene end was trimmed by 2 bases and the J gene end by 2 bases; junction bases not matched to a gene: 1. The CDR3 length is 14 residues. The CDR3 region has the DNA TGCGCCAGCAGCTTTGGACAGGGCAATCAGCCCCAGCATTTT. Translated, it gives CASSFGQGNQPQHF.

The rearrangement links TRBV2 to TRBJ1-2; the D is unclear. The CDR3 consists of 13 residues. Trimming pared 3 bases from V and 8 bases from J, leaving 13 bases between. In germline, CDR1 is SNHLY, CDR2 FYNNEI. CDR3 sequence: CASSDLQGSGYTF. CDR3 in DNA: TGTGCCAGCAGTGATTTACAAGGCTCGGGCTACACCTTC.